The 10 T cell receptor beta chains presented below share a single source sample, sequenced in a study of blood T cell repertoires in COVID-19. Assay used: immunoSEQ multiplex PCR; TCRdb lists only in-frame clones, some missing. The sample holds about 200,000 clones, roughly 90% seen once. Sequencing used peripheral blood. These receptors came from a man between 18 and 29 years old with active or convalescent COVID-19.

The chain has TRBV7-2 and TRBJ2-5, with 7 bases identical to TRBD1. Germline V gene sequence: CDR1 SGHTA, CDR2 FQGNSA. There are 14 residues in the CDR3. V lost 5 bases and J lost 5; bases outside the gene matches: 8. The CDR3: CASSPDRVGETQYF. CDR3 DNA: TGTGCCAGCAGCCCCGACAGGGTCGGGGAGACCCAGTACTTC.

The rearrangement links TRBV27 to TRBJ1-5; 8 bases match TRBD1. The length of the CDR3 is 15 residues. The V gene end was trimmed by 5 bases and the J gene end by 4 bases; junction bases not matched to a gene: 7. Germline V gives CDR1 MNHEY, CDR2 SMNVEV (reference sequence). CDR3 in amino acids: CASSRDRGVNQPQHF. The CDR3 nucleotides read TGTGCCAGCAGTCGTGACAGGGGAGTTAATCAGCCCCAGCATTTT.

The V and J genes are TRBV10-2 and TRBJ2-7; 13 nucleotides match TRBD2. This CDR3 comprises 15 residues. The ends lost 0 bases at V and 7 bases at J; junction bases unmatched: 3. Germline V gene data show CDR1 as WSHSY and CDR2 as SAAADI. The CDR3 nucleotides are TGCGCCAGCAGTGAGTCCGGACTAGCGGGAGCGGAGCAGTACTTC. It specifies CASSESGLAGAEQYF.

The chain carries TRBV19 and TRBJ2-1, with D possibly being TRBD1 (5 bases). Germline V CDR1 and CDR2: LNHDA, SQIVND (reference sequence). The CDR3 loop spans 14 amino acids. V shed 7 bases and J shed 5 bases, with 15 bases lying between them. CDR3 residues: CASTTPGRDNEQFF. The CDR3 DNA follows: TGTGCCAGTACCACGCCGGGCAGGGACAATGAGCAGTTCTTC.

The V call is TRBV19, the J call TRBJ1-1; no clear D. V lost 2 bases and J lost 4, with 11 bases in between. CDR1 and CDR2 from the germline V gene are LNHDA and SQIVND (reference sequence). The CDR3 length is 14 residues. The CDR3 sequence: CASSILLRGTEAFF. CDR3 in DNA: TGTGCCAGTAGTATACTTCTCCGGGGCACTGAAGCTTTCTTT.

V usage is TRBV19 and J usage is TRBJ2-2; unclear D gene. Trimming cost V 0 bases and J 4 bases, with 12 bases left between them. Germline V gene lookup returns CDR1 LNHDA and CDR2 SQIVND (reference sequence). CDR3 length: 16 amino acids. The CDR3 DNA sequence: TGTGCCAGTAGTATAGATAAAACAGACCCCACCGGGGAGCTGTTTTTT. As protein: CASSIDKTDPTGELFF. Together with reference TRBV19 and TRBJ2-2, the CDR3 gives the full variable domain: DGGITQSPKYLFRKEGQNVTLSCEQNLNHDAMYWYRQDPGQGLRLIYYSQIVNDFQKGDIAEGYSVSREKKESFPLTVTSAQKNPTAFYLCASSIDKTDPTGELFFGEGSRLTVL.

In DNA, the CDR3 is TGTGCCAGCAGCTTGGGGACAGGGGGCACAGATACGCAGTATTTT. This sequence encodes CASSLGTGGTDTQYF. V and J are TRBV11-2 and TRBJ2-3, with 10 bases identical to TRBD1. V was pared by 3 bases and J by 1 base, with 1 base of the junction left unmatched. CDR1 is SGHAT, CDR2 FQNNGV, per germline. CDR3 length: 15 amino acids.

The genes are TRBV11-2 and TRBJ2-4; TRBD1 might be the D (6 bases). Germline V gives CDR1 SGHAT, CDR2 FQNNGV. V lost 5 bases to trimming and J lost 0 bases, with 20 bases between them. The length of the CDR3 is 18 residues. The CDR3 DNA sequence: TGTGCCAGCAGCCAGAGTCTACAGGGAGACATAGCCAAAAACATTCAGTACTTC. It translates to CASSQSLQGDIAKNIQYF.

The rearrangement links TRBV19 to TRBJ2-7; 9 bases are shared with TRBD1. The junction had 9 bases not matched to a gene; V was cut back by 6 bases and J by 3 bases. Per germline, CDR1 LNHDA and CDR2 SQIVND (reference sequence). CDR3 length: 15 residues. The CDR3 DNA follows: TGTGCCAGTAGGTACCAGACAGGGGGGAACTACGAGCAGTACTTC. Translating it yields CASRYQTGGNYEQYF.

The gene calls are TRBV4-2 and TRBJ2-3; TRBD2 agrees at 9 bases. Germline loops: CDR1 LGHNA, CDR2 YNFKEQ. The CDR3 extends over 17 amino acids. Losses at the gene ends were 1 base for V and 3 bases for J; bases not matched to a gene: 8. The CDR3 region is CASSQGTRGGATDTQYF. The CDR3 DNA follows: TGTGCCAGCAGCCAAGGTACCCGCGGGGGGGCGACAGATACGCAGTATTTT.